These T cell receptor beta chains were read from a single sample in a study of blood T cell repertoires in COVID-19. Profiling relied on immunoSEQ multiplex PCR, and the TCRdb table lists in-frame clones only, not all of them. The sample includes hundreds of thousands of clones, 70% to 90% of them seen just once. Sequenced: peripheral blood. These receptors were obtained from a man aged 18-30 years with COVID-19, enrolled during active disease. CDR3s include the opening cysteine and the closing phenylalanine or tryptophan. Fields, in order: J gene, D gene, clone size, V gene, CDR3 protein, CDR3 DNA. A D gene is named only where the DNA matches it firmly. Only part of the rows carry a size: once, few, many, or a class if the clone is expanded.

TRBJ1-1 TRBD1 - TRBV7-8 CASSPRTGTGVNTEAFF TGTGCCAGCAGCCCTCGAACCGGGACAGGAGTGAACACTGAAGCTTTCTTT
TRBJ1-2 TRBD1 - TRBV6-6 CASSYSDRGNYGYTF TGTGCCAGCAGTTACTCCGACAGGGGGAACTATGGCTACACCTTC
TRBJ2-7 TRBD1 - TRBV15 CATSARDRGIYEQYF TGTGCCACCAGCGCCCGGGACAGGGGGATCTACGAGCAGTACTTC
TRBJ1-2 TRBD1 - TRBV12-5 CASGWDSLIYGYTF TGTGCTAGTGGGTGGGACAGCCTAATTTATGGCTACACCTTC
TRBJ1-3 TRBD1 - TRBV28 CASSQGAGNTIYF TGTGCCAGCAGCCAGGGGGCAGGAAACACCATATATTTT
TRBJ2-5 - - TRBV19 CATRPRGQETQYF TGTGCCACCCGTCCCCGGGGCCAAGAGACCCAGTACTTC
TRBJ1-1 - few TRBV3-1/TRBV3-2 CASSQAVDTYTEAFF TGTGCCAGCAGCCAAGCAGTGGACACTTACACTGAAGCTTTCTTT
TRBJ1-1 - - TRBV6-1 CASSEGGGRTEAFF TGTGCCAGCAGTGAAGGGGGGGGTCGCACTGAAGCTTTCTTT
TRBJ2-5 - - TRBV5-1 CASRRDFETQYF TGCGCCAGCAGGAGGGACTTCGAGACCCAGTACTTC
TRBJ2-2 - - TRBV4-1 CASSPVRWDTGELFF TGCGCCAGCAGCCCTGTCAGGTGGGACACCGGGGAGCTGTTTTTT
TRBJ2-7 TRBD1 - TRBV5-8 CASRRTGGTYEQYF TGTGCCAGCAGACGTACAGGGGGTACCTACGAGCAGTACTTC
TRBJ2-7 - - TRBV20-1 CSASLGEEQYF TGCAGTGCTAGTTTGGGAGAGGAGCAGTACTTC
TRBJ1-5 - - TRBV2 CASSEAISGYSNQPQHF TGTGCCAGCAGTGAAGCGATCTCAGGGTATAGCAATCAGCCCCAGCATTTT
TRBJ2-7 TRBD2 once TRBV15 CATSRAGGPYEQYF TGTGCCACCAGCAGAGCGGGGGGGCCCTACGAGCAGTACTTC
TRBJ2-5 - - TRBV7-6 CASSSGHATQYF TGTGCCAGCTCTAGTGGTCACGCGACCCAGTACTTC
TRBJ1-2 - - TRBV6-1 CASSETPGNYGYTF TGTGCCAGCAGTGAGACCCCAGGGAATTATGGCTACACCTTC
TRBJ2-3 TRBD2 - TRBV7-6 CASSSPWGTKSTDTQYF TGTGCCAGCAGCTCCCCGTGGGGGACTAAGAGCACAGATACGCAGTATTTT
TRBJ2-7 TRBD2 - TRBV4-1 CASSQTSGSSYEQYF TGCGCCAGCAGCCAAACTAGCGGGAGCTCCTACGAGCAGTACTTC
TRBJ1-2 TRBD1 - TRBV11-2 CASSKLQGADYGYTF TGTGCCAGCAGCAAGTTACAGGGGGCGGACTATGGCTACACCTTC
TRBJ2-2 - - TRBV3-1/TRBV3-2 CASSQAPGGNTGELFF TGTGCCAGCAGCCAAGCACCGGGGGGCAACACCGGGGAGCTGTTTTTT